The T cell receptor (beta chain) described here comes from a study of T cells in Graves' hyperthyroidism and ophthalmopathy. RNA transcripts gave rise to amplified TCR beta CDR3 regions. The primer set for the first-round RT-PCR of the TCR CDR3 was HTBI. TCRdb recomputed calls from the multiplex PCR reads with MiXCR, one row per CDR3 protein. The sample consists of roughly 740,000 distinct CDR3 sequences, approximately 16% of them appearing once. Those patients with uncontrolled infection, other autoimmune disease, pregnancy or lactation were excluded. The CDR3 has 18 amino acids. CDR1 is SGDLS, CDR2 YYNGEE, per germline. The V gene end was trimmed by 4 bases and the J gene end by 4 bases; junction bases not matched to a gene: 12.

The chain joins TRBV9 to TRBJ2-2; the match to TRBD2 covers 11 bases. The TCR sequence derives from a man between 18 and 29 years old with Graves' hyperthyroidism. Sequences were obtained from blood. DNA of the CDR3: TGTGCCAGCAGCCCCGGACTAGCGGGCCCGATTACCACCGGGGAGCTGTTTTTT. Translation gives CASSPGLAGPITTGELFF.